This is a list of T cell receptor beta chains from one sample in a study of cytomegalovirus exposure and HLA in healthy donors. Data came from immunoSEQ multiplex PCR; TCRdb stores just in-frame clones and leaves some out. This table has about 120,000 clones, 77% appearing once. Sequencing used PBMCs. The source of these receptors is a male donor in good health and CMV-seropositive. The CDR3 runs from the conserved cysteine through the conserved F or W. A D gene is named only where the DNA matches it firmly. Size values are once, few and many counts, or a class for expanded clones, and some rows have none.

d_call,v_call,j_call,clone_size,cdr3_nt,cdr3_aa
.,TRBV6-5,TRBJ1-2,.,TGTGCCAGCAGTTATTGGCAGGGCTCCTACGGCTACACCTTC,CASSYWQGSYGYTF
.,TRBV5-1,TRBJ1-6,.,TGCGCCAGCAGCGAACAGGGTTCGACCTATAATTCACCCCTCCACTTT,CASSEQGSTYNSPLHF
TRBD1,TRBV9,TRBJ1-1,.,TGTGCCAGCAGCGTAACAGGGGGCACTGAAGCTTTCTTT,CASSVTGGTEAFF
.,TRBV6-6,TRBJ1-6,.,TGTGCCAGCGGGGAGGTGCATAATTCACCCCTCCACTTT,CASGEVHNSPLHF
.,TRBV5-1,TRBJ1-1,.,TGCGCCAGCAGCTTCACAGGGTCTGAAGCTTTCTTT,CASSFTGSEAFF
.,TRBV11-2,TRBJ1-2,.,TGTGCCAGCAGCCCCCTCCGGGACTTTTTGAACTATGGCTACACCTTC,CASSPLRDFLNYGYTF
TRBD1,TRBV25-1,TRBJ1-1,few,TGTGCCAGCAGTGAATACAACCCGACAGGGGAAGCTTTCTTT,CASSEYNPTGEAFF
TRBD1,TRBV7-9,TRBJ1-1,few,TGTGCCAGCAGCGGGGGACAGGGGGGCTTTGAAGCTTTCTTT,CASSGGQGGFEAFF
TRBD2,TRBV28,TRBJ2-3,few,TGTGCCAGCAGTTTATGGCGGGGAAACCTGACTAGCGGGGGGTTTAGCACAGATACGCAGTATTTT,CASSLWRGNLTSGGFSTDTQYF
.,TRBV7-9,TRBJ1-5,.,TGTGCCAGCAGCGAGGGAGAGTATCAACCCCAGCATTTT,CASSEGEYQPQHF
TRBD1,TRBV5-1,TRBJ2-5,.,TGCGCCAGCAGCTTGGTGACTGGGACAGGGGTCGAGACCCAGTACTTC,CASSLVTGTGVETQYF
TRBD2,TRBV5-1,TRBJ2-1,.,TGCGCCAGCAGTAGCGGGGACTCCTACAATGAGCAGTTCTTC,CASSSGDSYNEQFF
TRBD1,TRBV19,TRBJ1-2,.,TGTGCCAGTTTACAGGGGTTTGGCTACACCTTC,CASLQGFGYTF
.,TRBV10-3,TRBJ2-7,.,TGTGCCATCAGTGCTAGAGACCAAAGCACCTACGAGCAGTACTTC,CAISARDQSTYEQYF
.,TRBV4-1,TRBJ2-7,few,TGCGCCAGCAGCCAGACCTTAGCGGAGCACTACGAGCAGTACTTC,CASSQTLAEHYEQYF
.,TRBV6-1,TRBJ2-1,.,TGTGCCAGCAGTGAAGCGGGGGCAGACTACAATGAGCAGTTCTTC,CASSEAGADYNEQFF
TRBD2,TRBV6-4,TRBJ2-1,.,TGTGCCAGCAGACTAGCGGGGGAGCAGTTCTTC,CASRLAGEQFF
.,TRBV6-7,TRBJ1-1,.,TGTGCCAGCCCCCCAGCGCAGGGATTTTATGGCCCAATGAACACTGAAGCTTTCTTT,CASPPAQGFYGPMNTEAFF
TRBD2,TRBV7-6,TRBJ2-3,.,TGTGCCAGCAGCTTGGCAGCGGGGGGGAGCACAGATACGCAGTATTTT,CASSLAAGGSTDTQYF
TRBD1,TRBV7-2,TRBJ1-2,.,TGTGCCAGCAGCTCCCGAGGACAGGGGATAGATGGCTACACCTTC,CASSSRGQGIDGYTF
TRBD2,TRBV7-9,TRBJ2-1,once,TGTGCCAGCAGCCTCGGACTAGCGGGGGGCTTGTACTACAATGAGCAGTTCTTC,CASSLGLAGGLYYNEQFF
TRBD2,TRBV13,TRBJ2-1,.,TGTGCCAGCGCCGGCGGGAGGGTCAATGAGCAGTTCTTC,CASAGGRVNEQFF
TRBD1,TRBV27,TRBJ1-3,.,TGTGCCAGCAGTGCCCCACAGGGGCCCCCTGGAAACACCATATATTTT,CASSAPQGPPGNTIYF
.,TRBV29-1,TRBJ1-2,.,TGCAGCGTTGAACTGGGGCAAGGGGGCTACACCTTC,CSVELGQGGYTF
TRBD2,TRBV5-1,TRBJ2-7,.,TGCGCCAGCAGCTTGGGAATTAGCGGGAGCATGTACGAGCAGTACTTC,CASSLGISGSMYEQYF
.,TRBV5-1,TRBJ2-7,.,TGCGCCAGCGGTGAGACAGGCTCCTACGAGCAGTACTTC,CASGETGSYEQYF
TRBD1,TRBV5-4,TRBJ1-2,.,TGTGCCAGCAGCCTCGGGACAGCGACGGGCTATGGCTACACCTTC,CASSLGTATGYGYTF
.,TRBV27,TRBJ2-2,.,TGTGCCAGCAGTGCCCGGTCCCACCCTGAGCTGTTTTTT,CASSARSHPELFF
TRBD1,TRBV29-1,TRBJ1-2,.,TGCAGCGTTGAATGGGACAGTCATGGCTACACCTTC,CSVEWDSHGYTF
.,TRBV7-2,TRBJ1-6,few,TGTGCCAGCAGCTTAGGGTCAGTCATTATTAATTCACCCCTCCACTTT,CASSLGSVIINSPLHF
.,TRBV19,TRBJ1-1,.,TGTGCCAGTAGTCAACCCCCCGGGACACCAAAGGGGACTGAAGCTTTCTTT,CASSQPPGTPKGTEAFF
.,TRBV15,TRBJ1-1,.,TGTGCCACCAGCAGAGTTCTGCGGGGAGGCACTGAAGCTTTCTTT,CATSRVLRGGTEAFF
.,TRBV28,TRBJ2-1,.,TGTGCCAGCAGTGGGACTTACAATGAGCAGTTCTTC,CASSGTYNEQFF
TRBD1,TRBV19,TRBJ2-3,.,TGTGCCAGTAGCCGATCCAACAGGGGGCTCACAGATACGCAGTATTTT,CASSRSNRGLTDTQYF
.,TRBV27,TRBJ1-1,.,TGTGCCAGCAGTTCCCTACCCCTCCTAGGAGCGGGTATGAACACTGAAGCTTTCTTT,CASSSLPLLGAGMNTEAFF
.,TRBV10-3,TRBJ1-5,.,TGTGCCATCAGTGAGTCGAGGGATCAGCCCCAGCATTTT,CAISESRDQPQHF
.,TRBV2,TRBJ1-1,.,TGTGCCAGCAGACGGGAGACTGAAGCTTTCTTT,CASRRETEAFF
.,TRBV5-6,TRBJ2-2,.,TGTGCCAGCAGCTTGTCCCCAGGGCTCAACACCGGGGAGCTGTTTTTT,CASSLSPGLNTGELFF
.,TRBV6-4,TRBJ1-2,.,TGTGCCAGCAGTGACGAGAGTCAGGGTAAATCTAACTATGGCTACACCTTC,CASSDESQGKSNYGYTF
.,TRBV6-6,TRBJ1-5,.,TGTGCCAGCAGTTACTTAGACAGTAATCAGCCCCAGCATTTT,CASSYLDSNQPQHF
.,TRBV27,TRBJ2-7,few,TGTGCCAGCAGTTACAGAAGCTCCTACGAGCAGTACTTC,CASSYRSSYEQYF
.,TRBV2,TRBJ1-1,.,TGTGCCAGCGTCCGGGGGACCAGCACTGAAGCTTTCTTT,CASVRGTSTEAFF
.,TRBV7-2,TRBJ2-1,.,TGTGCCAGCAGCTTCCTCGGGGGACGGACCTACAATGAGCAGTTCTTC,CASSFLGGRTYNEQFF
TRBD1,TRBV2,TRBJ2-5,.,TGTGCCAGCAGTGGACAGGGTGGCAAGACCCAGTACTTC,CASSGQGGKTQYF
TRBD2,TRBV4-2,TRBJ2-3,.,TGTGCCAGCAGCCAAGAAAGGGCGGGAGACACAGATACGCAGTATTTT,CASSQERAGDTDTQYF
.,TRBV5-4,TRBJ2-7,.,TGTGCCAGCAGCTTGGTAGGGGGAAGTGACGAGCAGTACTTC,CASSLVGGSDEQYF
TRBD1,TRBV4-1,TRBJ1-4,few,TGCGCCAGCAGCCATGGCGACAGGGATGATGAAAAACTGTTTTTT,CASSHGDRDDEKLFF
.,TRBV6-4,TRBJ2-7,.,TGTGCCAGCAGTGAAGAGGGCACTTCTAGCCACGAGCAGTACTTC,CASSEEGTSSHEQYF
.,TRBV18,TRBJ1-3,.,TGTGCCAGCTCACGAGATCGCACTGCTGGAAACACCATATATTTT,CASSRDRTAGNTIYF
TRBD2,TRBV27,TRBJ2-1,few,TGTGCCAGCAGTTTACTAGCGGGGGGCTCCTTAAATGAGCAGTTCTTC,CASSLLAGGSLNEQFF
TRBD2,TRBV28,TRBJ2-3,.,TGTGCCAGCAGCCGAAGAACTAGCGGGAGAGATACGCAGTATTTT,CASSRRTSGRDTQYF
.,TRBV4-2,TRBJ2-2,.,TGTGCCAGCAGCCACCCTAGCGAAATCACCGGGGAGCTGTTTTTT,CASSHPSEITGELFF
TRBD2,TRBV9,TRBJ2-3,few,TGTGCCAGCAGCGGGACCGGGACTAGCAGTGCAGATACGCAGTATTTT,CASSGTGTSSADTQYF